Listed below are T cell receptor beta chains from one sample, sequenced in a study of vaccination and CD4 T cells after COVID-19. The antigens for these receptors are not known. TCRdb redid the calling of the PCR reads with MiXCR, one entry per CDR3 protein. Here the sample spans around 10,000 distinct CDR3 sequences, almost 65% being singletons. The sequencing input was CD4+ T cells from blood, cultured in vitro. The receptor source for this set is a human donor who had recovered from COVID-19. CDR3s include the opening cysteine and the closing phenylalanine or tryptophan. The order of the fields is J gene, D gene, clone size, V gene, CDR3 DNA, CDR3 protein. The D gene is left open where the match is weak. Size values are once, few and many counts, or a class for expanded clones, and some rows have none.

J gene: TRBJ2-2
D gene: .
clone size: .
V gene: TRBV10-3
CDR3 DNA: TGTGCCATCAGTGAAGTAGGAGCGAACACCGGGGAGCTGTTTTTT
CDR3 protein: CAISEVGANTGELFF

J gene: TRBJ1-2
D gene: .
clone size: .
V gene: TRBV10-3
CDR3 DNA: TGTGCCATCAGTGGACCTCGGGCAGGGCCAAGTTTGGGCTGCACCTTC
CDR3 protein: CAISGPRAGPSLGCTF

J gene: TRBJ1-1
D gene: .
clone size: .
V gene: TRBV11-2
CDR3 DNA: TGTGCCAGCAGCTTAGTTGGGGGGAAAAACACTGAAGCTTTCTTT
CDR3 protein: CASSLVGGKNTEAFF

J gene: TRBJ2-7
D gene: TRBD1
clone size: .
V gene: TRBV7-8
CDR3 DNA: TGTGCCAGCAGCTTATATGGGACAGGGGGCGCCGAGCAGTACTTC
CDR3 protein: CASSLYGTGGAEQYF

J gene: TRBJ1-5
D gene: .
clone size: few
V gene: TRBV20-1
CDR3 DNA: TGCAGTGCTAAGGGGGGCAATCAGCCCCAGCATTTT
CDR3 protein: CSAKGGNQPQHF

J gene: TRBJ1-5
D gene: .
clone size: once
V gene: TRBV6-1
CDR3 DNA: TGTGCCAGCAGTGAGGGCCTCGATCCCAATCAGCCCCAGCATTTT
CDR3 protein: CASSEGLDPNQPQHF

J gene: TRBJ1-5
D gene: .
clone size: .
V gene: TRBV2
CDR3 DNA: TGTGCCAGCAGTTGGGACTCTGAAGGCAATCAGCCCCAGCATTTT
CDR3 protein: CASSWDSEGNQPQHF

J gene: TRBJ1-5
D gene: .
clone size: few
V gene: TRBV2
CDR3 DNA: TGTGCCAGCAGTGGGCGCGCAGGGGTTCAGCCCCAGCATTTT
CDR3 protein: CASSGRAGVQPQHF

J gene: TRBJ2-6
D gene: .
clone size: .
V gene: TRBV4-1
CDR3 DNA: TGCGCCAGCAGCCAAGAGGGGTGGGGAAGTGGGGCCAACGTCCTGACTTTC
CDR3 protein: CASSQEGWGSGANVLTF

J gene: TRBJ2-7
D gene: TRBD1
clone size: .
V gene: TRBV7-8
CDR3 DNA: TGTGCCAGCAGCCTCATACCGGGACAGGCCTACGAGCAGTACTTC
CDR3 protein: CASSLIPGQAYEQYF

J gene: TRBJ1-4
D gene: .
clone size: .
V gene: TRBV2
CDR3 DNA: TGTGCCAGCAGCTCCGGGCCGGGTGAAAAACTGTTTTTT
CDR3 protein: CASSSGPGEKLFF

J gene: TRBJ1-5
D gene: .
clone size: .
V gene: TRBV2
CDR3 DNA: TGTGCCAGCAGTGACAGGGGCGGCCTTCAGCCCCAGCATTTT
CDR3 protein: CASSDRGGLQPQHF

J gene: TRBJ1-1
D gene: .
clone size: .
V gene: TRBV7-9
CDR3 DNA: TGTGCCAGCAGGGGGCTTTACACTGAAGCTTTCTTT
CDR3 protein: CASRGLYTEAFF

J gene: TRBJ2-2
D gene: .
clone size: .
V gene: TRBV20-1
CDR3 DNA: TGCAGTGCTAGAGAGGGAAGGAACACCGGGGAGCTGTTTTTT
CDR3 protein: CSAREGRNTGELFF

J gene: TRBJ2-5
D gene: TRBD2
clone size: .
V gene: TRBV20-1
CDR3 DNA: TGCAGTGCGACTAGCGGGGGACAAGAGACCCAGTACTTC
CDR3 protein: CSATSGGQETQYF

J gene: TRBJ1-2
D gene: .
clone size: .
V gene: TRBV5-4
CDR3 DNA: TGTGCCAGCAGCTTCCCCGGGGCAGGAAACTATGGCTACACCTTC
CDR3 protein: CASSFPGAGNYGYTF

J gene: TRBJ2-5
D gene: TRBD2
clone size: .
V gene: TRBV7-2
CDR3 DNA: TGTGCCAGCAGCTTGGCCCCCAGGTTGGGAGGGGAGACCCAGTACTTC
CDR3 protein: CASSLAPRLGGETQYF

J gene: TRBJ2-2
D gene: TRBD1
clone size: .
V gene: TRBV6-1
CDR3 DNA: TGTGCCAGCAGGCCCCCTGACAGGGGTGCGGGCGGGGAGCTGTTTTTT
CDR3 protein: CASRPPDRGAGGELFF

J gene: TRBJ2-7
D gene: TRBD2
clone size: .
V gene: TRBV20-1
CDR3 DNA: TGCAGTGCTAGAGATCGGGCTAGCGGATCCTACGAGCAGTACTTC
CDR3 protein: CSARDRASGSYEQYF

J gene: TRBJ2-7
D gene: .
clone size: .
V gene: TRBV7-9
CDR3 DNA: TGTGCCAGCAGCCACCCAGGGGGGGCCGAGCAGTACTTC
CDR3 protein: CASSHPGGAEQYF

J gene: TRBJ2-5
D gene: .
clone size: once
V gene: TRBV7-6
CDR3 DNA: TGTGCCAGCAGCTTAGTCGGGGCCGGAGGAGAGACCCAGTACTTC
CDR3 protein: CASSLVGAGGETQYF

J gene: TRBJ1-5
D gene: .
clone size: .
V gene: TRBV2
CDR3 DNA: TGTGCCAGCCGACAGTATAGCAATCAGCCCCAGCATTTT
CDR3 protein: CASRQYSNQPQHF

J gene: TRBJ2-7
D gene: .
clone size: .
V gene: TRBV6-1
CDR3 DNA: TGTGCCAGCGGAACCGACAGGTCGGGGTACGAGCAGTACTTC
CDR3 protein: CASGTDRSGYEQYF

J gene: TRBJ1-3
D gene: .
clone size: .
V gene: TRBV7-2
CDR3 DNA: TGTGCCAGCTCCCGGGGTACGGCTGGAAACACCATATATTTT
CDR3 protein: CASSRGTAGNTIYF

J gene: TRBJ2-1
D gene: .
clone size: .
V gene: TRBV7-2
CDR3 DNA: TGTGCCAGCAGCTTGAGGGGACGGACGGAGCAGTTCTTC
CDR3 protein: CASSLRGRTEQFF

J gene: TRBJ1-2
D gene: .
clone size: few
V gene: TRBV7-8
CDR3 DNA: TGTGCCAGCAGCTTAGGGGCGGGCTCTGGCGGCTACACCTTC
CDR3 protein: CASSLGAGSGGYTF

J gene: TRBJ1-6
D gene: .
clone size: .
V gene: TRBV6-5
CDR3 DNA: TGTGCCAGCAGTTACGATCCGGGTCCCAATTCACCCCTCCACTTT
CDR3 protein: CASSYDPGPNSPLHF

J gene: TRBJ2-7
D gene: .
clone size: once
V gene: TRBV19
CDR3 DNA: TGTGCCAGTAGTATAGGGATAATCGGTGAGCAGTACTTC
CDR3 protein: CASSIGIIGEQYF

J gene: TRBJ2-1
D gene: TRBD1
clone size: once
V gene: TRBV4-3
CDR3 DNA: TGCGCCAGCAGCCGGGACAGCTCCTACAATGAGCAGTTCTTC
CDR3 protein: CASSRDSSYNEQFF

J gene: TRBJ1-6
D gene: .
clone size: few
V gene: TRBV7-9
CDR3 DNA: TGTGCCAGCAGCCAAGATTCACCCCTCCACTTT
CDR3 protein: CASSQDSPLHF

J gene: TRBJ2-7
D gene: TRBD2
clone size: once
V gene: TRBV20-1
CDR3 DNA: TGCAGTGCTAACCGTCTTTGGCGGGAGGGCCGGTATGTCGAGCAGTACTTC
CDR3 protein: CSANRLWREGRYVEQYF

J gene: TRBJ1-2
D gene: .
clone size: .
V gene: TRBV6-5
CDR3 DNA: TGTGCCAGCAGTTACTCGTCAGGTCGGGGCTACACCTTC
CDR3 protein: CASSYSSGRGYTF

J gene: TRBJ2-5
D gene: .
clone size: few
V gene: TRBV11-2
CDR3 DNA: TGTGCCAGCAGCCCCTTCTTAGCGGCAGACGGGGAGACCCAGTACTTC
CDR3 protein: CASSPFLAADGETQYF

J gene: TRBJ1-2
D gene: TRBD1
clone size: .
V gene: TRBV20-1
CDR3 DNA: TGCAGTGCTCCGGAGGGACAGGGGAAGACCTATGGCTACACCTTC
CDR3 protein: CSAPEGQGKTYGYTF

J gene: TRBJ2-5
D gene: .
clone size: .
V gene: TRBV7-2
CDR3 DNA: TGTGCCAGCAGCTTAACTGGGCCGCCGGGGACCCAGTACTTC
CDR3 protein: CASSLTGPPGTQYF

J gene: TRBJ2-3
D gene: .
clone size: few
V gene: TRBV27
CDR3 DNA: TGTGCCAGCAGTTTGCGGGGAACCGTCACAGATACGCAGTATTTT
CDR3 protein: CASSLRGTVTDTQYF

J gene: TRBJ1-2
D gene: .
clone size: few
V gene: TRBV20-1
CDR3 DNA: TGCAGTGCTAGTTCTGCCTTTGGCTACACCTTC
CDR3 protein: CSASSAFGYTF